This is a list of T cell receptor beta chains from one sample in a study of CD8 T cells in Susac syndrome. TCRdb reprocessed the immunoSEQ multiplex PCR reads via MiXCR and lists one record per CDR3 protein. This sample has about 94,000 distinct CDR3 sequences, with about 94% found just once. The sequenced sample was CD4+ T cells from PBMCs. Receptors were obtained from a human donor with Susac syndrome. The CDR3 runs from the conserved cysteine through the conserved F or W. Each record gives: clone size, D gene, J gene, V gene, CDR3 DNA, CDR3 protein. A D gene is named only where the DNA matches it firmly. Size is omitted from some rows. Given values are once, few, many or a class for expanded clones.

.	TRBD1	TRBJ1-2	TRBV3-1	TGTGCCAGCAGCCAAGGACAGGGACACGGCTACACCTTC	CASSQGQGHGYTF
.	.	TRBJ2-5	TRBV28	TGTGCCATCTCGAGATTGTACCAAGAGACCCAGTACTTC	CAISRLYQETQYF
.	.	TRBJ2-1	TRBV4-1	TGCGCCAGCAGCCAAGGGCTCCTAGGGCAGTTCTTC	CASSQGLLGQFF
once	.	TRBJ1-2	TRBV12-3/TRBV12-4	TGTGCCAGCAGCCGGACGACCTTCTATGGCTACACCTTC	CASSRTTFYGYTF
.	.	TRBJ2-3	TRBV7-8	TGTGCCAGCACCCAAGCGGGCTCCACAGATACGCAGTATTTT	CASTQAGSTDTQYF
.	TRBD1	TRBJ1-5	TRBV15	TGTGCCACCAGCAGAGAGGGACAGGGATATCAGCCCCAGCATTTT	CATSREGQGYQPQHF
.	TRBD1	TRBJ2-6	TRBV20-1	TGCAGTGCTAGAGAGACAGGGTCTGGGGCCAACGTCCTGACTTTC	CSARETGSGANVLTF
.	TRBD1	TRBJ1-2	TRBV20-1	TGCAGTGCTAGAGCCGGGACAGGGGAGGGCTACACCTTC	CSARAGTGEGYTF
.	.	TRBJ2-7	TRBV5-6	TGTGCCAGCAGCTTGGTGGACAGCTACGAGCAGTACTTC	CASSLVDSYEQYF
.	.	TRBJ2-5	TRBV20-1	TGCAGTGCTAGGCCAGGGGCCGAGACCCAGTACTTC	CSARPGAETQYF
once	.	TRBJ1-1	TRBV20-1	TGCAGTGCTAGATGGGGGCTGGTAACTGAAGCTTTCTTT	CSARWGLVTEAFF
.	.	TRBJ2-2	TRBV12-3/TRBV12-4	TGTGCCAGCAGTTTATTTAACGGGGAGCTGTTTTTT	CASSLFNGELFF
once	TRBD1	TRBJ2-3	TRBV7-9	TGTACCAGCAGCACAGGCCTCCGGGACAGGGCGGTAGATACGCAGTATTTT	CTSSTGLRDRAVDTQYF